The rows below give T cell receptor beta chains drawn from one sample of a study of blood T cell repertoires in COVID-19. The protocol was immunoSEQ multiplex PCR, while the TCRdb copy is restricted to in-frame clones and leaves out a portion. The data contain some 350,000 clones, about 86% of them singletons. Sequenced input: peripheral blood. The receptors stem from a man younger than 40 with active or convalescent COVID-19. Both conserved end residues are part of each CDR3. Each record gives: D gene, V gene, J gene, clone size, CDR3 DNA, CDR3 protein. The D gene is left open where the match is weak. Not every row has a clone size; where given, it reads once, few, many or a size class.

>NA|TRBV7-4|TRBJ2-7|NA
TGTGCCAGCAGCTTACGGACAGCAAGTACTATCGTGTGGGCCTACGAGCAGTACTTC
CASSLRTASTIVWAYEQYF
>NA|TRBV11-3|TRBJ2-2|NA
TGTGCCAGCAGCTTAGGGCAGGGTGGCGGGGAGCTGTTTTTT
CASSLGQGGGELFF
>TRBD1|TRBV27|TRBJ2-7|NA
TGTGCCAGTACAGGGGCCGGTCGTTACGAGCAGTACTTC
CASTGAGRYEQYF
>NA|TRBV6-2/TRBV6-3|TRBJ1-1|NA
TGTGCCAGCAGCAGAACAGGGTTGGCCACTGAAGCTTTCTTT
CASSRTGLATEAFF
>NA|TRBV6-2/TRBV6-3|TRBJ1-5|NA
TGTGCCAGCAGTTACTCGTTGGGGCAGGCAGGCAATCAGCCCCAGCATTTT
CASSYSLGQAGNQPQHF
>TRBD1|TRBV3-1/TRBV3-2|TRBJ1-5|NA
TGTGCCAGCAGCCCCCCCCCTTTGACAGGGAGCAATCAGCCCCAGCATTTT
CASSPPPLTGSNQPQHF
>TRBD1|TRBV11-3|TRBJ1-2|NA
TGTGCCAGCAGCGCATTAGGAGACAGGGCGGTCGGCTACACCTTC
CASSALGDRAVGYTF
>NA|TRBV15|TRBJ1-4|NA
TGTGCCACCAGCAGAGAGTCGCGCGCAACTAATGAAAAACTGTTTTTT
CATSRESRATNEKLFF
>TRBD2|TRBV7-9|TRBJ2-7|NA
TGTGCCAGCAGCTTAGTGTTGACGGCGGGGGACGAGCAGTACTTC
CASSLVLTAGDEQYF
>TRBD2|TRBV4-3|TRBJ2-2|NA
TGCGCCAGCAGCCAAGATCGTGCGGGAGACACCGGGGAGCTGTTTTTT
CASSQDRAGDTGELFF
>TRBD1|TRBV13|TRBJ2-1|few
TGTGCCAGCAGCAGATCCGGGACAGCTAACAATGAGCAGTTCTTC
CASSRSGTANNEQFF
>TRBD1|TRBV20-1|TRBJ1-2|NA
TGCAGTGCTAGTACCCTCCGGGACAGAGGCTCCTATGGCTACACCTTC
CSASTLRDRGSYGYTF
>TRBD1|TRBV6-5|TRBJ2-3|NA
TGTGCCAGCAGTCCAGACAGGGTCACAGATACGCAGTATTTT
CASSPDRVTDTQYF
>NA|TRBV7-9|TRBJ2-6|NA
TGTGCCAGCAGCCCCTCGGGAGCGTCTGGGGCCAACGTCCTGACTTTC
CASSPSGASGANVLTF
>TRBD1|TRBV28|TRBJ1-1|NA
TGTGCCAGCACTCTTACAGGGGGCGGGGTGCGGGCTTTCTTT
CASTLTGGGVRAFF
>NA|TRBV5-6|TRBJ2-7|NA
TGTGCCAGCAGTCGCACGGGGGGGACAGTTTACGAGCAGTACTTC
CASSRTGGTVYEQYF
>NA|TRBV5-1|TRBJ2-1|NA
TGCGCCAGCAGCTTTCGTCGCTCGAGCAATGAGCAGTTCTTC
CASSFRRSSNEQFF
>TRBD1|TRBV19|TRBJ2-7|NA
TGTGCCAGTAGTTCGGGTACCGGGACAGGGGTCTACGAGCAGTACTTC
CASSSGTGTGVYEQYF
>TRBD1|TRBV9|TRBJ2-7|NA
TGTGCCAGCAGCGTAGGAGCAGGGGGCGGCTACGAGCAGTACTTC
CASSVGAGGGYEQYF
>NA|TRBV24-1|TRBJ2-1|NA
TGTGCCACCAGTGCGGGAATCCACAATGAGCAGTTCTTC
CATSAGIHNEQFF
>NA|TRBV5-8|TRBJ2-2|NA
TGTGCCAGCAGCCCCTACAGAGCGGCCACCGGGGAGCTGTTTTTT
CASSPYRAATGELFF
>TRBD1|TRBV5-1|TRBJ2-2|NA
TGCGCCAGCAGCCCCCGGGACAGGGGGATCGCCGGGGAGCTGTTTTTT
CASSPRDRGIAGELFF
>NA|TRBV2|TRBJ1-6|NA
TGTGCCAGCAGTGTTCGGGGCGGGATGAATTCACCCCTCCACTTT
CASSVRGGMNSPLHF
>NA|TRBV5-1|TRBJ1-1|NA
TGCGCCAGCAGCTTGGAGGGGGAGAACACTGAAGCTTTCTTT
CASSLEGENTEAFF
>TRBD2|TRBV30|TRBJ2-1|NA
TGTGCCTGGAGTATTCTGCTAGCGGACCACAATGAGCAGTTCTTC
CAWSILLADHNEQFF
>NA|TRBV10-3|TRBJ1-1|NA
TGTGCCATCAGTGCTAACCGTCGCACTGAAGCTTTCTTT
CAISANRRTEAFF
>NA|TRBV7-9|TRBJ1-5|few
TGTGCCAGCAGCTTCGGGAATCAGCCCCAGCATTTT
CASSFGNQPQHF
>NA|TRBV4-3|TRBJ1-1|few
TGCGCCAGCAGCGCAGGGGTGGGCACTGAAGCTTTCTTT
CASSAGVGTEAFF
>TRBD1|TRBV6-6|TRBJ2-7|NA
TGTGCCAGCAGGGATGGGACAGGAATGGCTTACGAGCAGTACTTC
CASRDGTGMAYEQYF
>TRBD2|TRBV7-9|TRBJ2-7|NA
TGTGCCAGCAGCTTATTGTTGGGACTAGCGGAGTACGAGCAGTACTTC
CASSLLLGLAEYEQYF
>NA|TRBV30|TRBJ1-6|NA
TGTGCCTGGAGTGTTGTAGGGGGTGAAAATTCACCCCTCCACTTT
CAWSVVGGENSPLHF
>NA|TRBV19|TRBJ1-2|NA
TGTGCCAGTAGTAGAGGACCGGACGCGGGCGGCTACACCTTC
CASSRGPDAGGYTF
>TRBD1|TRBV6-2/TRBV6-3|TRBJ2-3|NA
TGTGCCAGCAGTCGGGACAGGGGGCGCCCAGATACGCAGTATTTT
CASSRDRGRPDTQYF
>TRBD1|TRBV28|TRBJ2-7|NA
TGTGCCAGCAGTCATTCTATTCTAGGGACAGGGGTGATCTACGAGCAGTACTTC
CASSHSILGTGVIYEQYF
>NA|TRBV4-1|TRBJ2-3|NA
TGCGCCAGCAGCCAAGACCCCCCGGGGGTTTCCACAGATACGCAGTATTTT
CASSQDPPGVSTDTQYF
>NA|TRBV28|TRBJ1-2|NA
TGTGCCAGCAGTTTAACGAGGGCCATAGGGTATGGCTACACCTTC
CASSLTRAIGYGYTF
>NA|TRBV5-6|TRBJ1-5|NA
TGTGCCAGCAGCTTCCTCGAAGGGGACAATCAGCCCCAGCATTTT
CASSFLEGDNQPQHF
>TRBD2|TRBV5-1|TRBJ2-1|once
TGCGCCAGCAGCTTGGCGGCGGGGGGATTCTCGGGTGAGCAGTTCTTC
CASSLAAGGFSGEQFF
>NA|TRBV7-2|TRBJ2-7|NA
TGTGCCAGCAGCTTAACCGGACAGCCCTCCTACGAGCAGTACTTC
CASSLTGQPSYEQYF
>TRBD2|TRBV5-1|TRBJ2-7|NA
TGCGCCAGCAGCGCGTCGGGGGGAGTGAGGGAGCAGTACTTC
CASSASGGVREQYF
>NA|TRBV28|TRBJ1-5|NA
TGTGCCAGCGGCTCGGGGGGGTCGGTGCAGCCCCAGCATTTT
CASGSGGSVQPQHF
>TRBD1|TRBV19|TRBJ2-6|NA
TGTGCCAGTAGTCTGGGACAGCGGCCCTCTGGGGCCAACGTCCTGACTTTC
CASSLGQRPSGANVLTF
>TRBD1|TRBV15|TRBJ1-5|NA
TGTGCCACCGGGGACAGGGGACCTCAGCCCCAGCATTTT
CATGDRGPQPQHF
>TRBD1|TRBV29-1|TRBJ2-5|NA
TGCAGCGTTAAGGACAGGTGGTACCAAGAGACCCAGTACTTC
CSVKDRWYQETQYF
>TRBD1|TRBV7-3|TRBJ1-5|NA
TGTGCCAGCAGCTTATCGACGGGACAGGATCAGCCCCAGCATTTT
CASSLSTGQDQPQHF
>NA|TRBV7-2|TRBJ2-3|NA
TGTGCCAGCAGCTTAGACGGGGGGCGGGTAGATACGCAGTATTTT
CASSLDGGRVDTQYF
>TRBD1|TRBV29-1|TRBJ1-2|NA
TGCAGCGTCGCCACCGGGACAGGGCTTGGCTACACCTTC
CSVATGTGLGYTF
>NA|TRBV7-2|TRBJ2-7|NA
TGTGCCAGCAGCTTATCCAGGGGATTCTACGAGCAGTACTTC
CASSLSRGFYEQYF
>NA|TRBV3-1/TRBV3-2|TRBJ2-1|once
TGTGCCAGCAGCCAAGTAGCCCCGAGTGGGAGGGGGGGCAATGAGCAGTTCTTC
CASSQVAPSGRGGNEQFF